These 27 T cell receptor beta chains came from one sample sequenced in a study of blood T cell repertoires in COVID-19. Clones were sequenced by immunoSEQ multiplex PCR, and TCRdb holds only the in-frame ones, with some missing. Of about 290,000 clones listed, about 85% were seen once; the top ten hold approximately 3.8%. What was sequenced was peripheral blood. These receptors all come from a woman aged 50 to 60 with active or convalescent COVID-19.

The gene calls are TRBV3-1 (or the pseudogene TRBV3-2) and TRBJ2-5; D gene unclear. The CDR3 is made up of 12 amino acids. V gave up 8 bases and J gave up 4 bases, with 11 bases separating them. The germline CDR1 and CDR2 sequences are LGHDT and YNNKEL (reference sequence). The CDR3 is CASRSPGETQYF. The CDR3 DNA reads as TGTGCCAGCCGTTCGCCGGGAGAGACCCAGTACTTC.

This clone was detected only once. The V and J genes are TRBV5-5 and TRBJ1-1, with D unclear. The CDR3 loop spans 14 amino acids. In germline, CDR1 is SGHKS, CDR2 YYEKEE (reference sequence). Trimming took 2 bases from V and 5 from J, leaving 13 bases between them. DNA for the CDR3: TGTGCCAGCAGCTTCGGTGACGCCGGGACTGAAGCTTTCTTT. This encodes CASSFGDAGTEAFF.

The chain has TRBV7-2 and TRBJ2-1; 13 bases agree with TRBD2. The V gene end was trimmed by 5 bases and the J gene end by 6 bases; junction bases not matched to a gene: 7. Germline CDR1 reads SGHTA; CDR2 reads FQGNSA. The CDR3 totals 16 residues. CDR3 in DNA: TGTGCCAGCAGCCAAACTAGCGGGAGGGCCGGCAATGAGCAGTTCTTC. Residues: CASSQTSGRAGNEQFF.

This chain links TRBV9 with TRBJ1-3; the D gene is possibly TRBD1 (5 bases). Trimming removed 4 bases from V and 5 bases from J, with 16 bases in between. Germline CDR1 and CDR2: SGDLS and YYNGEE. CDR3 length: 15 amino acids. CDR3 residues: CASSPGLDPRNTIYF. As DNA, the CDR3 is TGTGCCAGCAGCCCGGGACTTGACCCGAGAAACACCATATATTTT.

This clone was seen only a few times. The chain carries TRBV27 and TRBJ1-1; tentative D call: TRBD1 (6 bases). The CDR3 is made up of 14 amino acids. The V and J ends lost 5 bases and 1 base respectively, with 11 bases between them. Germline V gene data show CDR1 as MNHEY and CDR2 as SMNVEV (reference sequence). As DNA, the CDR3 is TGTGCCAGCAGTGGGCGGACAGCGAACACTGAAGCTTTCTTT. This sequence encodes CASSGRTANTEAFF.

This clone came up many times. The chain uses TRBV29-1 and TRBJ2-2; 7 bases align to TRBD1. CDR3 size: 13 residues. Germline V lookup: CDR1 SQVTM, CDR2 ANQGSEA. Unmatched junction bases numbered 7, after V lost 8 bases and J lost 4 bases. The CDR3 DNA sequence: TGCAGCTCCCGGGACAGACCCACCGGGGAGCTGTTTTTT. As protein: CSSRDRPTGELFF.

This clone was observed once. The V and J genes are TRBV20-1 and TRBJ2-5; D is perhaps TRBD1 (5 bases). Germline V CDR1 and CDR2: DFQATT, SNEGSKA (reference sequence). The CDR3 totals 14 residues. The V gene lost 3 bases and the J gene lost 5 bases, with 16 bases spanning the gap. CDR3 amino acids: CSASPDTLGETQYF. The CDR3 nucleotides read TGCAGTGCTAGTCCGGACACCCTGGGGGAGACCCAGTACTTC.

This clone was detected once. The CDR3 DNA is TGTGCCAGCAGCGAGGGGACAGGGCTCAATCAGCCCCAGCATTTT. This codes for CASSEGTGLNQPQHF. The genes are TRBV5-6 and TRBJ1-5, with 9 nucleotides matching TRBD1. The germline V gene encodes CDR1 SGHDT and CDR2 YYEEEE. CDR3 size: 15 residues. V trimming: 4 bases; J trimming: 3 bases; junction bases outside the gene matches: 5. The full variable domain, completed using reference TRBV5-6 and TRBJ1-5, is DAGVTQSPTHLIKTRGQQVTLRCSPKSGHDTVSWYQQALGQGPQFIFQYYEEEERQRGNFPDRFSGHQFPNYSSELNVNALLLGDSALYLCASSEGTGLNQPQHFGDGTRLSIL.

This chain links TRBV28 with TRBJ2-1, with 11 bases identical to TRBD2. CDR3 length: 16 amino acids. Germline assignment: CDR1 MDHEN and CDR2 SYDVKM. J gave up 3 bases and V 6 bases, and 7 bases lay outside the gene matches. DNA of the CDR3: TGTGCCAGCAGCAATAGCGGGAGGGCCTTCTACAATGAGCAGTTCTTC. Its protein is CASSNSGRAFYNEQFF.

CDR3 in amino acids: CASGLGGGNQETQYF. The CDR3 coding sequence is TGTGCCAGCGGCCTAGGCGGAGGCAATCAAGAGACCCAGTACTTC. The chain combines TRBV27 with TRBJ2-5; perhaps TRBD2 as D (5 bases). The CDR3 consists of 15 residues. Trimming took off 8 bases at V and 2 bases at J, with 18 bases between the two ends. CDR1 and CDR2 (germline): MNHEY, SMNVEV (reference sequence).

Notes on this clone: Other DNA sequences in this specimen translate into the identical CDR3. The V and J genes are TRBV27 and TRBJ2-2; TRBD2 matches 10 bases. The CDR3 loop spans 15 amino acids. V lost 5 bases and J lost 4; bases outside the gene matches: 4. Looked up from germline, CDR1 is MNHEY and CDR2 is SMNVEV (reference sequence). CDR3 region: CASSPWTSGTGELFF. The CDR3, as DNA: TGTGCCAGCAGTCCTTGGACTAGCGGCACCGGGGAGCTGTTTTTT.

The chain joins TRBV11-2 to TRBJ2-3, with 7 bases lining up with TRBD2. CDR1 is SGHAT and CDR2 is FQNNGV in the germline V gene. Losses at the gene ends were 9 bases for V and 9 bases for J; bases not matched to a gene: 21. The CDR3 covers 16 residues. The CDR3 DNA is TGTGCCAGTCGGAGCGTGTTCTCGCCCCTCGGGGGGACGCAGTATTTT. It yields the protein CASRSVFSPLGGTQYF.

The V gene is TRBV18, the J gene TRBJ2-7, with 9 bases fitting TRBD1. V gave up 3 bases and J gave up 5 bases; unmatched junction bases: 11. The CDR3 runs to 16 residues. CDR1 KGHSH and CDR2 LQKENI come from the germline V gene. DNA of the CDR3: TGTGCCAGCTCACCGGACCGGGACAGGGTCTTTGACGAGCAGTACTTC. Residues: CASSPDRDRVFDEQYF. Full variable domain (missing parts from reference TRBV18 and TRBJ2-7): NAGVMQNPRHLVRRRGQEARLRCSPMKGHSHVYWYRQLPEEGLKFMVYLQKENIIDESGMPKERFSAEFPKEGPSILRIQQVVRGDSAAYFCASSPDRDRVFDEQYFGPGTRLTVT.

The chain recombines TRBV19 with TRBJ2-7; 12 bases are a match to TRBD2. Germline-derived CDR1 and CDR2 are LNHDA and SQIVND (reference sequence). The CDR3 totals 15 residues. J lost 4 bases, V lost 6 bases, and 7 bases had no gene match. CDR3 loop: CASSRLAGEGYEQYF. CDR3 bases: TGTGCCAGTAGCCGACTAGCGGGAGAGGGGTACGAGCAGTACTTC.

Of note for this clone: Other DNA sequences in this sample translate to the same CDR3. The V and J genes are TRBV19 and TRBJ1-5, with TRBD1 identical over 7 bases. Losses at the gene ends were 6 bases for V and 4 bases for J; bases not matched to a gene: 6. CDR3 size: 14 residues. Looked up from germline, CDR1 is LNHDA and CDR2 is SQIVND (reference sequence). The CDR3 loop is CASRTQGGNQPQHF. In DNA, the CDR3 is TGTGCCAGTAGAACTCAGGGGGGTAATCAGCCCCAGCATTTT.

This clone was observed once. The CDR3: CASSVTGGRNTEAFF. As DNA, the CDR3 is TGTGCCAGCAGTGTGACAGGGGGCAGGAACACTGAAGCTTTCTTT. The chain combines TRBV7-2 with TRBJ1-1, with 10 positions matching TRBD1. V was clipped by 6 bases and J by 1 base; unmatched bases: 5. The germline CDR1 and CDR2 sequences are SGHTA and FQGNSA. The CDR3 length is 15 residues.

This chain connects TRBV5-4 to TRBJ2-3, with TRBD2 as a possible D gene (5 bases). V was cut by 0 bases and J by 0 bases, with 11 bases left in between. From germline, CDR1 is SGHNT and CDR2 YYREEE (reference sequence). The CDR3 extends over 16 amino acids. The CDR3 coding sequence is TGTGCCAGCAGCTTGGTGGCCGGGATTAGCACAGATACGCAGTATTTT. Protein product: CASSLVAGISTDTQYF.

The chain has TRBV10-3 and TRBJ2-2; no clear D. CDR1 and CDR2 from the germline V gene are ENHRY and SYGVKD. Trimming removed 3 bases at V and 5 bases at J, with 7 bases between. The CDR3 is 13 residues long. The CDR3 DNA reads TGTGCCATCAGTGATCGGGTGACCGGGGAGCTGTTTTTT. Protein sequence: CAISDRVTGELFF.

In the case of this clone: Other DNA sequences in the sample encode the same CDR3. The chain links TRBV9 to TRBJ2-7; TRBD2 matches at 9 bases. CDR1 is SGDLS and CDR2 is YYNGEE in the germline V gene. The trim removed 4 bases at V and 4 bases at J, leaving 9 bases unmatched. The CDR3 contains 15 residues. CDR3: CASSPRGAGGYEQYF. The DNA of the CDR3 is TGTGCCAGCAGCCCCCGGGGGGCGGGAGGGTACGAGCAGTACTTC.

J is TRBJ1-2 and V is TRBV11-2; maybe TRBD1 (5 bases). The V and J ends lost 7 bases and 4 bases respectively, with 16 bases between them. The CDR3 has 14 amino acids. Per germline, CDR1 SGHAT and CDR2 FQNNGV. In nucleotides, the CDR3 is TGTGCCAGCATTCAGGGTCACAACCCCTATGGCTACACCTTC. Translated: CASIQGHNPYGYTF.

The chain joins TRBV27 to TRBJ2-6; the D is unclear. Germline CDR1 is MNHEY and CDR2 is SMNVEV (reference sequence). V lost 3 bases, J lost 2 bases, and 5 bases lay in between. The CDR3 length is 14 residues. In nucleotides, the CDR3 is TGTGCCAGCAGTTTGGTAGCTGGGGCCAACGTCCTGACTTTC. This encodes CASSLVAGANVLTF.

The chain uses TRBV2 and TRBJ2-7; D unclear. Germline lookup yields CDR1 SNHLY and CDR2 FYNNEI. Deletions cut 6 bases from V and 4 bases from J, with 13 bases between. The CDR3 loop spans 13 amino acids. CDR3 coding DNA: TGTGCCAGCAGCGCCTATAGTGCGTACGAGCAGTACTTC. The encoded protein is CASSAYSAYEQYF.

The rearrangement links TRBV3-1 (or the pseudogene TRBV3-2) to TRBJ2-7; D unclear. V lost 1 base and J lost 3, with 7 bases in between. The CDR3 runs to 13 residues. Germline CDR1 LGHDT, CDR2 YNNKEL (reference sequence). The CDR3 protein is CASSQGNYYEQYF. The CDR3 DNA sequence: TGTGCCAGCAGCCAAGGAAACTACTACGAGCAGTACTTC.

The V call is TRBV3-1 (or the pseudogene TRBV3-2), the J call TRBJ2-2, with D possibly TRBD2 on 6 matching bases. The CDR3 is 15 residues long. V shed 3 bases and J shed 1 base, with 9 bases lying between them. Germline V gives CDR1 LGHDT, CDR2 YNNKEL (reference sequence). CDR3 sequence (DNA): TGTGCCAGCAGCCATGGTAGCGGGAACACCGGGGAGCTGTTTTTT. Translation gives CASSHGSGNTGELFF.

This chain uses TRBV5-1 with TRBJ2-7; perhaps TRBD1 as D (6 bases). With 0 bases removed from V and 5 bases from J, the gap between germline ends came to 6 bases. The CDR3 contains 12 residues. Germline CDR1 is SGHRS and CDR2 is YFSETQ. CDR3 DNA: TGCGCCAGCAGCTTGGGGGGGCACGAGCAGTACTTC. It codes for CASSLGGHEQYF. The variable domain in full, completed from reference TRBV5-1 and TRBJ2-7, reads KAGVTQTPRYLIKTRGQQVTLSCSPISGHRSVSWYQQTPGQGLQFLFEYFSETQRNKGNFPGRFSGRQFSNSRSEMNVSTLELGDSALYLCASSLGGHEQYFGPGTRLTVT.

This clone was recorded only once. V usage is TRBV9 and J usage is TRBJ1-1, with D perhaps TRBD1 (6 bases). Germline V gene data show CDR1 as SGDLS and CDR2 as YYNGEE. The V end was cut by 3 bases, the J end by 4 bases, with 13 bases between. The CDR3 length is 14 residues. The CDR3 DNA sequence: TGTGCCAGCAGCGCCAATACAGGGATCACTGAAGCTTTCTTT. It encodes CASSANTGITEAFF.

The chain joins TRBV13 to TRBJ2-2, with D unresolved. The CDR3 extends over 12 amino acids. V dropped 4 bases and J dropped 5 bases, with 5 bases sitting between them. Germline V gives CDR1 PRHDT, CDR2 FYEKMQ (reference sequence). The CDR3 protein is CASSSQTGELFF. The CDR3 DNA follows: TGTGCCAGCAGCTCACAAACCGGGGAGCTGTTTTTT. Together with reference TRBV13 and TRBJ2-2, the CDR3 gives the full variable domain: AAGVIQSPRHLIKEKRETATLKCYPIPRHDTVYWYQQGPGQDPQFLISFYEKMQSDKGSIPDRFSAQQFSDYHSELNMSSLELGDSALYFCASSSQTGELFFGEGSRLTVL.